This T cell receptor beta chain was profiled in a study of identical twins. Study-level points and caveats: Sequences that were out-of-frame, alpha and twin-shared displayed an excess of low generation probability. The abundant beta clonotypes from cord blood had fewer insertions, and memory repertoires had none of this.

A universal primer binding site was introduced by template switching. The final cDNA contained unique molecular identifiers. TCRdb reprocessed the 5' RACE reads via MiXCR and lists one record per CDR3 protein. Of about 570,000 distinct CDR3 sequences listed, nearly 10% are singletons. There are a few counts of this clonotype. What it binds is unknown. These sequences were also reported in another study, on yellow fever vaccine responses in identical twins. That work states: Twins' vaccine T cell responses reportedly seemed partly convergent and partly personalized.

The sample was PBMCs. This receptor was taken from a woman under 30 in good health.

The CDR3 DNA reads as TGTGCCATCGGCAGGAACGCGAACACCGGGGAGCTGTTTTTT. Protein: CAIGRNANTGELFF. The V and J genes are TRBV10-3 and TRBJ2-2; D unclear. V dropped 8 bases and J dropped 0 bases, with 10 bases sitting between them. CDR3 size: 14 residues. Per germline, CDR1 ENHRY and CDR2 SYGVKD.